This T cell receptor beta chain derives from a study of OX40 agonist ivuxolimab in advanced cancers. TCRdb keeps only in-frame clones here, not all; method: immunoSEQ multiplex PCR. The sample holds fewer than 85,000 clones, over 85% seen once. Looked up from germline, CDR1 is SGHNT and CDR2 is YYREEE (reference sequence). Trimming took off 1 base at V and 5 bases at J, with 9 bases between the two ends. The CDR3 covers 13 residues. Sequenced material: CD4+ or CD8+ T cells sorted from blood, taken in a trial of the OX40 agonist ivuxolimab. The chain recombines TRBV5-4 with TRBJ1-2, with D hard to call. This receptor was identified in an adult with an advanced solid tumor such as melanoma, head and neck, liver or kidney cancer. The CDR3 nucleotides are TGTGCCAGCAGCTTGACCGGCCCGTATGGCTACACCTTC. It yields the protein CASSLTGPYGYTF. The full variable domain, its missing parts supplied by reference TRBV5-4 and TRBJ1-2, is ETGVTQSPTHLIKTRGQQVTLRCSSQSGHNTVSWYQQALGQGPQFIFQYYREEENGRGNFPPRFSGLQFPNYSSELNVNALELDDSALYLCASSLTGPYGYTFGSGTRLTVV.